Shown below are 19 T cell receptor beta chains from a single sample sequenced in a study of T cell responses to AZD1222 COVID-19 vaccine. Sequencing used immunoSEQ multiplex PCR; TCRdb keeps in-frame clones, though not all of them. The repertoire has 150,000 or so clones, 91% of them found once; the top ten carry about 1.3%. Sequences were derived from peripheral blood, sampled on day 0 of AZD1222 vaccination. All receptors come from an adult in good health.

The J gene is TRBJ2-3, the V gene TRBV13; TRBD2 matches at 14 bases. From germline, CDR1 is PRHDT and CDR2 FYEKMQ (reference sequence). The CDR3 extends over 16 amino acids. V lost 5 bases to trimming and J lost 11 bases; unmatched junction nucleotides: 12. The CDR3, as DNA: TGTGCCAGCAGCCGGGGACTAGCGGGGGCCCAGGGTCAGCAGTATTTT. This gives the protein CASSRGLAGAQGQQYF.

The chain has TRBV3-1 (or the pseudogene TRBV3-2) and TRBJ1-1, with 9 bases aligning to TRBD1. V lost 2 bases to trimming and J lost 10 bases; unmatched junction nucleotides: 2. The CDR3 extends over 12 amino acids. CDR1 and CDR2 from the germline V gene are LGHDT and YNNKEL (reference sequence). CDR3 loop: CASSQPDRGAFF. The CDR3 DNA reads as TGTGCCAGCAGCCAACCGGACAGGGGAGCTTTCTTT.

V and J are TRBV27 and TRBJ1-1, with 8 bases matching TRBD1. The V segment lost 6 bases and the J segment 3 bases; nucleotides outside the gene matches: 6. Germline V gives CDR1 MNHEY, CDR2 SMNVEV (reference sequence). The CDR3 is 14 amino acids. In DNA, the CDR3 is TGTGCCAGCAGGCCACAGGGGGGGGACACTGAAGCTTTCTTT. This sequence encodes CASRPQGGDTEAFF.

This chain uses TRBV7-8 with TRBJ1-1, with D tentatively TRBD1 (5 bases). The V and J ends lost 4 bases and 2 bases respectively, with 14 bases between them. The CDR3 length is 15 residues. Germline CDR1 is SGHVS and CDR2 is FQNEAQ. The DNA of the CDR3 is TGTGCCAGCAGCTCAGGGACCCCCCCCAACACTGAAGCTTTCTTT. Its protein product is CASSSGTPPNTEAFF. Variable domain in full (rest from reference TRBV7-8 and TRBJ1-1): GAGVSQSPRYKVAKRGQDVALRCDPISGHVSLFWYQQALGQGPEFLTYFQNEAQLDKSGLPSDRFFAERPEGSVSTLKIQRTQQEDSAVYLCASSSGTPPNTEAFFGQGTRLTVV.

V gene TRBV24-1 combines with J gene TRBJ2-2; no clear D. Trimming cost V 7 bases and J 4 bases, with 9 bases left between them. The CDR3 is 13 amino acids. Looked up from germline, CDR1 is KGHDR and CDR2 is SFDVKD. The CDR3: CATRKDGTGELFF. The DNA for the CDR3 is TGTGCCACCAGAAAGGATGGCACCGGGGAGCTGTTTTTT.

The V call is TRBV6-4, the J call TRBJ2-2; no clear D. Germline V CDR1 and CDR2: MRHNA, SNTAGT. V was clipped by 5 bases and J by 2 bases, with 6 bases between them. The CDR3 consists of 13 residues. In DNA, the CDR3 is TGTGCCAGCAGTCAACAAAACACCGGGGAGCTGTTTTTT. Its translation is CASSQQNTGELFF.

The count of this clone is one. The rearrangement links TRBV29-1 to TRBJ2-2, with a tentative D call TRBD1 (6 bases). The ends were cut back, 3 bases at V and 3 bases at J, with 8 bases in the middle. The germline V gene has CDR1 SQVTM and CDR2 ANQGSEA. CDR3 length equals 13 residues. The CDR3 loop reads CSVDRGDTGELFF. The CDR3 coding sequence is TGCAGCGTTGACAGGGGCGACACCGGGGAGCTGTTTTTT.

The gene calls are TRBV19 and TRBJ1-6; D not resolved. CDR1 and CDR2 from the germline V gene are LNHDA and SQIVND (reference sequence). There are 16 residues in the CDR3. V was shortened by 7 bases and J by 0 bases, with 13 bases between the two germline ends. DNA for the CDR3: TGTGCCAGTAAGGACTTTAGAAGCTCCTATAATTCACCCCTCCACTTT. Amino acids: CASKDFRSSYNSPLHF.

The J gene is TRBJ2-7, the V gene TRBV28; TRBD2 matches at 7 bases. V lost 10 bases and J lost 7; bases outside the gene matches: 16. The germline gives CDR1 MDHEN, CDR2 SYDVKM. CDR3 length: 14 amino acids. The CDR3: CATRRGGGVPEQYF. The CDR3 DNA reads as TGTGCCACCAGGCGTGGGGGAGGGGTCCCTGAGCAGTACTTC.

This chain joins TRBV10-1 and TRBJ2-1; a weak D match, TRBD1 (6 bases). With 4 bases removed from V and 10 bases from J, the gap between germline ends came to 17 bases. Germline CDR1 is WNHNN and CDR2 is SYGVQD (reference sequence). The CDR3 is made up of 14 amino acids. CDR3 in DNA: TGCGCCAGCAGTGTGCAGGGGCCCCTCTCCGAGCAGTTCTTC. It is translated as CASSVQGPLSEQFF.

The chain uses TRBV5-6 and TRBJ1-2; possibly TRBD1 for D (6 bases). V lost 3 bases, J lost 1 base, and 13 bases lay in between. The CDR3 sequence is 15 residues long. Germline V CDR1 and CDR2: SGHDT, YYEEEE. CDR3 sequence reads: CASSWRGGDNYGYTF. CDR3 DNA: TGTGCCAGCAGCTGGCGAGGGGGGGATAACTATGGCTACACCTTC. The full variable domain, its missing parts supplied by reference TRBV5-6 and TRBJ1-2, is DAGVTQSPTHLIKTRGQQVTLRCSPKSGHDTVSWYQQALGQGPQFIFQYYEEEERQRGNFPDRFSGHQFPNYSSELNVNALLLGDSALYLCASSWRGGDNYGYTFGSGTRLTVV.

J is TRBJ2-2 and V is TRBV30, with a weak D call TRBD1 (6 bases). The germline V gene has CDR1 GTSNPN and CDR2 SVGIG (reference sequence). The CDR3 contains 14 residues. V gave up 3 bases and J gave up 0 bases, with 8 bases separating them. The CDR3 nucleotides read TGTGCCTGGAGAGGGGGAGCGAACACCGGGGAGCTGTTTTTT. As protein: CAWRGGANTGELFF. The whole variable domain, remainder taken from reference TRBV30 and TRBJ2-2, is SQTIHQWPATLVQPVGSPLSLECTVEGTSNPNLYWYRQAAGRGLQLLFYSVGIGQISSEVPQNLSASRPQDRQFILSSKKLLLSDSGFYLCAWRGGANTGELFFGEGSRLTVL.

The V and J genes are TRBV20-1 and TRBJ2-3; no firm D call. Per germline, CDR1 DFQATT and CDR2 SNEGSKA (reference sequence). This CDR3 has 11 amino acids. Trimming removed 0 bases from V and 5 bases from J, with 3 bases in between. The CDR3 is CSARDVDTQYF. The CDR3, as DNA: TGCAGTGCTAGAGATGTAGATACGCAGTATTTT.

This chain connects TRBV7-9 to TRBJ1-1; maybe TRBD1 (5 bases). Looked up from germline, CDR1 is SEHNR and CDR2 is FQNEAQ (reference sequence). Trimming stripped 4 bases from V and 7 bases from J, with 13 bases between. CDR3 length: 13 amino acids. The CDR3 here is CASSSPRGNEAFF. The CDR3 DNA is TGTGCCAGCAGCTCTCCGCGGGGGAATGAAGCTTTCTTT.

The genes are TRBV7-2 and TRBJ1-6; no clear D gene. The CDR3 spans 14 residues. Trimming removed 3 bases from V and 6 bases from J, with 9 bases in between. Germline V CDR1 and CDR2: SGHTA, FQGNSA. CDR3 sequence reads: CASSLVQPNSPLHF. CDR3 bases: TGTGCCAGCAGCTTGGTACAACCTAATTCACCCCTCCACTTT.

This clone was observed once. V gene TRBV7-2 combines with J gene TRBJ2-7; 7 bases are shared with TRBD2. The CDR3 loop spans 16 amino acids. Germline assignment: CDR1 SGHTA and CDR2 FQGNSA. V shed 2 bases and J 0 bases; nucleotides not matched to a gene: 7. CDR3 sequence: CASSLNPSGSSYEQYF. CDR3 coding DNA: TGTGCCAGCAGCTTAAACCCTAGCGGAAGCTCCTACGAGCAGTACTTC.

V and J are TRBV25-1 and TRBJ1-2; 8 bases are shared with TRBD1. CDR3 size: 15 residues. Per germline, CDR1 MGHDK and CDR2 SYGVNS. Unmatched junction bases numbered 8, after V lost 6 bases and J lost 2 bases. The chain's CDR3 is CASRGTGEPNYGYTF. The CDR3 nucleotides read TGTGCCAGCAGAGGGACAGGCGAACCAAACTATGGCTACACCTTC.

This rearrangement joins TRBV7-2 to TRBJ2-1; 9 nucleotides agree with TRBD2. J gave up 6 bases and V 1 base, and 4 bases lay outside the gene matches. CDR3 size: 15 residues. Germline V lookup: CDR1 SGHTA, CDR2 FQGNSA. This chain's CDR3 is CASSLGLAGSNEQFF. CDR3 DNA: TGTGCCAGCAGCTTAGGGCTAGCGGGAAGCAATGAGCAGTTCTTC.

V is TRBV19 and J is TRBJ2-7; the D gene is possibly TRBD1 (5 bases). From germline, CDR1 is LNHDA and CDR2 SQIVND (reference sequence). Trimming stripped 2 bases from V and 0 bases from J, with 14 bases between. This CDR3 has 16 amino acids. The CDR3 DNA is TGTGCCAGTAGTATAAACCCCTCGGACATCTCCTACGAGCAGTACTTC. Protein product: CASSINPSDISYEQYF.